These T cell receptor beta chains were read from a single sample in a study of identical twins. Via MiXCR, TCRdb re-called the 5' RACE reads, giving one row per CDR3 protein. The data show around 1.7 million distinct CDR3 sequences, less than 35% seen once. The sequencing input was cord blood. All receptors come from a newborn girl in good health. Each CDR3 is given with its conserved first and last residue. Fields, in order: clone size, J gene, V gene, D gene, CDR3 protein, CDR3 DNA. The D gene is left open where the match is weak. The size entry is marked missing in some rows and otherwise reads once, few, many or a size class.

abundance: few; j_gene: TRBJ2-7; v_gene: TRBV4-1; d_gene: -; CDR3aa: CASSLGPILSSYEQYF; CDR3nt: TGCGCCAGCAGCCTGGGACCGATCCTGAGCTCCTACGAGCAGTACTTC
abundance: few; j_gene: TRBJ2-3; v_gene: TRBV6-6; d_gene: TRBD2; CDR3aa: CASSEGREGPDTQYF; CDR3nt: TGTGCCAGCAGTGAGGGGCGGGAGGGCCCAGATACGCAGTATTTT
abundance: -; j_gene: TRBJ2-5; v_gene: TRBV5-1; d_gene: -; CDR3aa: CASRSVPQYQETQYF; CDR3nt: TGCGCCAGCAGAAGTGTGCCTCAGTACCAAGAGACCCAGTACTTC
abundance: -; j_gene: TRBJ2-1; v_gene: TRBV28; d_gene: TRBD1; CDR3aa: CASSYQTGFPDEQFF; CDR3nt: TGTGCCAGCAGTTACCAGACAGGGTTTCCGGACGAGCAGTTCTTC
abundance: few; j_gene: TRBJ2-1; v_gene: TRBV27; d_gene: TRBD1; CDR3aa: CASSFLGQGGNEQFF; CDR3nt: TGTGCCAGCAGTTTTTTAGGACAGGGCGGCAATGAGCAGTTCTTC
abundance: -; j_gene: TRBJ1-1; v_gene: TRBV5-6; d_gene: -; CDR3aa: CASSFPPGGTEAFF; CDR3nt: TGTGCCAGCAGCTTTCCACCGGGGGGAACTGAAGCTTTCTTT
abundance: few; j_gene: TRBJ2-5; v_gene: TRBV5-1; d_gene: -; CDR3aa: CASSLLALRETQYF; CDR3nt: TGCGCCAGCAGCCTCTTAGCGCTCCGAGAGACCCAGTACTTC
abundance: -; j_gene: TRBJ2-1; v_gene: TRBV4-2; d_gene: -; CDR3aa: CASSAGGVDEQFF; CDR3nt: TGTGCCAGCAGCGCAGGGGGGGTCGATGAGCAGTTCTTC
abundance: -; j_gene: TRBJ2-3; v_gene: TRBV20-1; d_gene: -; CDR3aa: CSAGTGTKSTDTQYF; CDR3nt: TGCAGTGCTGGTACCGGGACCAAGAGCACAGATACGCAGTATTTT
abundance: -; j_gene: TRBJ2-3; v_gene: TRBV20-1; d_gene: TRBD2; CDR3aa: CSAGGGTQYF; CDR3nt: TGCAGTGCTGGCGGGGGTACGCAGTATTTT
abundance: many; j_gene: TRBJ1-2; v_gene: TRBV20-1; d_gene: TRBD1; CDR3aa: CSATHRQGANYGYTF; CDR3nt: TGCAGTGCTACTCACAGACAGGGGGCTAACTATGGCTACACCTTC
abundance: -; j_gene: TRBJ2-1; v_gene: TRBV24-1; d_gene: TRBD1; CDR3aa: CATSDLIQGAYNEQFF; CDR3nt: TGTGCCACCAGTGATTTAATACAGGGGGCCTACAATGAGCAGTTCTTC
abundance: -; j_gene: TRBJ2-5; v_gene: TRBV3-1; d_gene: TRBD2; CDR3aa: CASSETSGGGKETQYF; CDR3nt: TGTGCCAGCAGCGAGACTAGCGGAGGGGGGAAAGAGACCCAGTACTTC
abundance: -; j_gene: TRBJ2-3; v_gene: TRBV7-2; d_gene: TRBD1; CDR3aa: CASSLQGAPGTDAQYF; CDR3nt: TGTGCCAGCAGCTTACAGGGGGCGCCCGGCACAGATGCGCAGTATTTT
abundance: few; j_gene: TRBJ2-3; v_gene: TRBV14; d_gene: TRBD1; CDR3aa: CASSRGQYTQYF; CDR3nt: TGTGCCAGCAGCCGGGGACAGTATACGCAGTATTTT
abundance: -; j_gene: TRBJ2-2; v_gene: TRBV7-2; d_gene: -; CDR3aa: CASSLGSGDTGELFF; CDR3nt: TGTGCCAGCAGCTTAGGGAGTGGTGATACCGGGGAGCTGTTTTTT
abundance: few; j_gene: TRBJ1-4; v_gene: TRBV7-9; d_gene: -; CDR3aa: CASSSTTSSTNEKLFF; CDR3nt: TGTGCCAGCAGCTCCACGACATCCTCAACTAATGAAAAACTGTTTTTT
abundance: -; j_gene: TRBJ2-7; v_gene: TRBV4-1; d_gene: TRBD1; CDR3aa: CGSRAPGQGWDEQYF; CDR3nt: TGCGGCAGCAGAGCACCGGGACAGGGCTGGGATGAGCAGTACTTC
abundance: few; j_gene: TRBJ2-5; v_gene: TRBV29-1; d_gene: TRBD2; CDR3aa: CSVEKARRLAVRETQYF; CDR3nt: TGCAGCGTTGAAAAGGCCAGGAGACTAGCGGTCCGGGAGACCCAGTACTTC
abundance: -; j_gene: TRBJ2-3; v_gene: TRBV12-3/TRBV12-4; d_gene: -; CDR3aa: CASSRTVDTDTQYF; CDR3nt: TGTGCCAGCAGTAGGACAGTGGACACAGATACGCAGTATTTT
abundance: few; j_gene: TRBJ1-4; v_gene: TRBV20-1; d_gene: TRBD1; CDR3aa: CSDPDRGGPTNEKLFF; CDR3nt: TGCAGTGACCCGGACAGGGGGGGACCAACTAATGAAAAACTGTTTTTT
abundance: -; j_gene: TRBJ1-1; v_gene: TRBV20-1; d_gene: -; CDR3aa: CSARDVGMRMNTEAFF; CDR3nt: TGCAGTGCTAGAGATGTGGGGATGAGGATGAACACTGAAGCTTTCTTT
abundance: -; j_gene: TRBJ1-4; v_gene: TRBV30; d_gene: -; CDR3aa: CAWSGGLDEKLFF; CDR3nt: TGTGCCTGGAGCGGGGGGCTTGACGAAAAACTGTTTTTT
abundance: few; j_gene: TRBJ2-3; v_gene: TRBV25-1; d_gene: -; CDR3aa: CASSPRGVHRDTQYF; CDR3nt: TGTGCCAGCAGCCCCCGCGGGGTACACAGAGATACGCAGTATTTT
abundance: many; j_gene: TRBJ2-3; v_gene: TRBV7-2; d_gene: TRBD2; CDR3aa: CASSLRLAGGSDTQYF; CDR3nt: TGTGCCAGCAGTTTACGGCTAGCGGGAGGATCAGATACGCAGTATTTT
abundance: once; j_gene: TRBJ1-2; v_gene: TRBV9; d_gene: -; CDR3aa: CASSARGGGANYGYTF; CDR3nt: TGTGCCAGCAGCGCAAGAGGGGGTGGGGCTAACTATGGCTACACCTTC
abundance: -; j_gene: TRBJ2-1; v_gene: TRBV12-3/TRBV12-4; d_gene: -; CDR3aa: CASSFEGQGLFF; CDR3nt: TGTGCCAGCAGTTTTGAAGGGCAGGGACTGTTCTTC
abundance: many; j_gene: TRBJ1-2; v_gene: TRBV12-3/TRBV12-4; d_gene: TRBD1; CDR3aa: CASSFDRGAGYTF; CDR3nt: TGTGCCAGCAGTTTCGACAGGGGAGCTGGCTACACCTTC
abundance: few; j_gene: TRBJ1-1; v_gene: TRBV28; d_gene: -; CDR3aa: CASSLIGNTEAFF; CDR3nt: TGTGCCAGCAGTTTGATAGGGAACACTGAAGCTTTCTTT
abundance: -; j_gene: TRBJ2-7; v_gene: TRBV10-3; d_gene: -; CDR3aa: CAISPTSSSSYNEQYF; CDR3nt: TGTGCCATCAGCCCGACTAGTTCGAGCTCCTACAATGAGCAGTACTTC
abundance: -; j_gene: TRBJ1-6; v_gene: TRBV27; d_gene: -; CDR3aa: CASSLEGPGPYYNSPLHF; CDR3nt: TGTGCCAGCAGTTTGGAAGGCCCGGGCCCCTACTATAATTCACCCCTCCACTTT
abundance: -; j_gene: TRBJ1-1; v_gene: TRBV5-6; d_gene: TRBD1; CDR3aa: CASGRDRGRDLYTEAFF; CDR3nt: TGTGCCAGCGGCCGGGACAGGGGAAGGGATTTATACACTGAAGCTTTCTTT
abundance: -; j_gene: TRBJ2-7; v_gene: TRBV4-1; d_gene: TRBD1; CDR3aa: CASSQVGQGKSEQYF; CDR3nt: TGCGCCAGCAGCCAAGTCGGACAGGGAAAGTCCGAGCAGTACTTC
abundance: -; j_gene: TRBJ1-4; v_gene: TRBV6-1; d_gene: -; CDR3aa: CASSDLTGPNEKLFF; CDR3nt: TGTGCCAGCAGTGACCTTACAGGGCCGAATGAAAAACTGTTTTTT
abundance: -; j_gene: TRBJ2-7; v_gene: TRBV5-1; d_gene: -; CDR3aa: CASREQIYRYEQYF; CDR3nt: TGCGCCAGCAGGGAACAAATATACCGCTACGAGCAGTACTTC
abundance: -; j_gene: TRBJ1-4; v_gene: TRBV5-1; d_gene: TRBD1; CDR3aa: CASSWNPGTGVSEKLFF; CDR3nt: TGCGCCAGCAGCTGGAACCCCGGGACAGGGGTTTCTGAAAAACTGTTTTTT
abundance: many; j_gene: TRBJ1-1; v_gene: TRBV5-1; d_gene: -; CDR3aa: CASSLDGVNTEAFF; CDR3nt: TGCGCCAGCAGCTTGGATGGGGTGAACACTGAAGCTTTCTTT
abundance: -; j_gene: TRBJ2-5; v_gene: TRBV29-1; d_gene: -; CDR3aa: CSVEGGPQETRYF; CDR3nt: TGCAGCGTTGAAGGGGGGCCTCAAGAGACCCGGTACTTC
abundance: -; j_gene: TRBJ2-1; v_gene: TRBV7-2; d_gene: TRBD2; CDR3aa: CASSLVWGGGAPYNEQFF; CDR3nt: TGTGCCAGCAGCTTAGTCTGGGGCGGGGGGGCCCCCTACAATGAGCAGTTCTTC
abundance: few; j_gene: TRBJ2-3; v_gene: TRBV20-1; d_gene: -; CDR3aa: CSARGDTTGWDTQYF; CDR3nt: TGCAGTGCTAGAGGTGATACTACAGGGTGGGATACGCAGTATTTT
abundance: -; j_gene: TRBJ1-1; v_gene: TRBV7-9; d_gene: TRBD1; CDR3aa: CASSLIQGVGTEAFF; CDR3nt: TGTGCCAGCAGCTTAATACAGGGGGTAGGCACTGAAGCTTTCTTT